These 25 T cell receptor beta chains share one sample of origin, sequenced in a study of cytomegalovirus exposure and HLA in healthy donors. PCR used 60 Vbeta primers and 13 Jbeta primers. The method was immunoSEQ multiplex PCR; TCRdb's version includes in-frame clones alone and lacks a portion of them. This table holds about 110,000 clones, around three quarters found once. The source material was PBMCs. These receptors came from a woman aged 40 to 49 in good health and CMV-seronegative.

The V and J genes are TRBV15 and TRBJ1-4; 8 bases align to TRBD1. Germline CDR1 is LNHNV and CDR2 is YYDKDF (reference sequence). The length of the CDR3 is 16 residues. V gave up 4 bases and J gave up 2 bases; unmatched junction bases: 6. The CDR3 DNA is TGTGCCACCAGCATCAACAGGGGGGGGACTAATGAAAAACTGTTTTTT. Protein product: CATSINRGGTNEKLFF.

In DNA form, the CDR3 reads TGTGCCAGCAGTTTATTAGCGAGCACAGATACGCAGTATTTT. This translates into CASSLLASTDTQYF. The chain carries TRBV27 and TRBJ2-3; possible D gene TRBD2, 5 bases. The CDR3 spans 14 residues. V lost 1 base and J 0 bases, leaving 5 bases between the germline ends. Germline assignment: CDR1 MNHEY and CDR2 SMNVEV (reference sequence).

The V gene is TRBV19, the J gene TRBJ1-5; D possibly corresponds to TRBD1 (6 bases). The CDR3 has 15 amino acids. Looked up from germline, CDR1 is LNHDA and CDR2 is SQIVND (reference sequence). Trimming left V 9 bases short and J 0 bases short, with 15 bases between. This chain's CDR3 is CASQGWQYSNQPQHF. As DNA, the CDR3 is TGTGCCAGCCAGGGGTGGCAGTATAGCAATCAGCCCCAGCATTTT.

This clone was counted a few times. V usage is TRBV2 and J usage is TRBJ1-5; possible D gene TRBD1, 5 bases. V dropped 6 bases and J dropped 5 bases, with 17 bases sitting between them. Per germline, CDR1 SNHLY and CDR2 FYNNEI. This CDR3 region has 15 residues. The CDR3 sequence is CASRKAGEPHQPQHF. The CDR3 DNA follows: TGTGCCAGCAGAAAAGCGGGGGAACCCCATCAGCCCCAGCATTTT.

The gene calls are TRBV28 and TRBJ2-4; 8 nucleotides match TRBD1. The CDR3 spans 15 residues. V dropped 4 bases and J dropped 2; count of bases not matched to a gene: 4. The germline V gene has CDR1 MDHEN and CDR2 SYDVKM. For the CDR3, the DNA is TGTGCCAGCAGTTGGGCAGGGGGCCCCAAAAACATTCAGTACTTC. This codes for CASSWAGGPKNIQYF.

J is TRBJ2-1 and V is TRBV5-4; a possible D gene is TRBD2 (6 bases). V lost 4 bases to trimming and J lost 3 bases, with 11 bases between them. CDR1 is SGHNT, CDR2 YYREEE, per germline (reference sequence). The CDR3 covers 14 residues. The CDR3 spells CASSPGGRYNEQFF. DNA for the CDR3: TGTGCCAGCAGCCCCGGGGGTCGCTACAATGAGCAGTTCTTC.

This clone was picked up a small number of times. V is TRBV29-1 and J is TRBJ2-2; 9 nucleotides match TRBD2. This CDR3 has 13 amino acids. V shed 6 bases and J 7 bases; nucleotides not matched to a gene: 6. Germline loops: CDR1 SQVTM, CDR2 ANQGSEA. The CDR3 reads CSVVTSGGGELFF. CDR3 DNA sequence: TGCAGCGTGGTGACTAGCGGTGGCGGGGAGCTGTTTTTT.

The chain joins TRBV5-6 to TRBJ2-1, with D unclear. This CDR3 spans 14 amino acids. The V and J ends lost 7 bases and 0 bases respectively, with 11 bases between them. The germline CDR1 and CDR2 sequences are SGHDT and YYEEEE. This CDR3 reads CASLPGFSYNEQFF. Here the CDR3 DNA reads TGTGCCAGCCTGCCCGGGTTCTCCTACAATGAGCAGTTCTTC.

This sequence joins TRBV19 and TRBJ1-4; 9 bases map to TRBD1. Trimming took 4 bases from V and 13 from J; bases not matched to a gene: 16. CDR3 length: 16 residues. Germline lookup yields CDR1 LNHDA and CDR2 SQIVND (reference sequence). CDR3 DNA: TGTGCCAGTAGTAGGGACCTCGTACAGGGGGCTCTCGGACTGTTTTTT. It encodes CASSRDLVQGALGLFF.

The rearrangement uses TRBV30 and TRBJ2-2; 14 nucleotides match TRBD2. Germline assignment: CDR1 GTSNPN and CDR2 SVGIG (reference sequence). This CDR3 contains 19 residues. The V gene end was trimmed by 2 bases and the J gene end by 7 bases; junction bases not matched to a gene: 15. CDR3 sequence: CAWSRWRTSGRRKGGELFF. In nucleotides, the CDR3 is TGTGCCTGGAGTCGCTGGAGGACTAGCGGGAGGAGAAAGGGCGGGGAGCTGTTTTTT.

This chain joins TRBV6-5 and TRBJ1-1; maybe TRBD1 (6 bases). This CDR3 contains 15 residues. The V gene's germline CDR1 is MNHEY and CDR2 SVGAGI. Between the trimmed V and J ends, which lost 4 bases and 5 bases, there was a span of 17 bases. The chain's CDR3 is CASSSPRGARTEAFF. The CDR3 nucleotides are TGTGCCAGCAGTTCGCCTCGGGGGGCGCGAACTGAAGCTTTCTTT.

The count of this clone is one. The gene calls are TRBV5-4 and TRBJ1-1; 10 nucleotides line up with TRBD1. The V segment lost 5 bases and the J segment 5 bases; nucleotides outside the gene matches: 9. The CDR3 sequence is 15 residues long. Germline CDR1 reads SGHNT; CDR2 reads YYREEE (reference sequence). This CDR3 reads CASRWTGGSRTEAFF. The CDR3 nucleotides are TGTGCCAGCAGGTGGACAGGGGGATCGAGGACTGAAGCTTTCTTT.

DNA for the CDR3: TGTGCCAGCAGTTCCCGTCGGGGGTGGTACTTC. It encodes CASSSRRGWYF. The J gene is TRBJ2-7, the V gene TRBV28, with a weak D call TRBD2 (6 bases). V was clipped by 4 bases and J by 12 bases, with 13 bases between them. CDR3 size: 11 residues. Germline V CDR1 and CDR2: MDHEN, SYDVKM. Complete variable domain (other parts from reference TRBV28 and TRBJ2-7): DVKVTQSSRYLVKRTGEKVFLECVQDMDHENMFWYRQDPGLGLRLIYFSYDVKMKEKGDIPEGYSVSREKKERFSLILESASTNQTSMYLCASSSRRGWYFGPGTRLTVT.

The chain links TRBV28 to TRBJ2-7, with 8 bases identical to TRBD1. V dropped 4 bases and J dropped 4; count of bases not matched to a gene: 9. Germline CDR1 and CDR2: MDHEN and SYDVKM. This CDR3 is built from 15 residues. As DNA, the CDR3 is TGTGCCAGCAGTTCCCCTCCGGACAGGGTTTACGAGCAGTACTTC. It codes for CASSSPPDRVYEQYF.

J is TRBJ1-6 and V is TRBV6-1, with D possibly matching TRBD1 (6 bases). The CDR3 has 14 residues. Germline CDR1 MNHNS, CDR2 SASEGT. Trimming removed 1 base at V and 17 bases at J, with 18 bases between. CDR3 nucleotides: TGTGCCAGCAGTGAAGTCACAGGGAGCGGGGGGGTCCACTTT. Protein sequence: CASSEVTGSGGVHF.

CDR3 DNA sequence: TGTGCCAGCAGCCTCAGGGAGGGCGGAAACATTCAGTACTTC. It translates to CASSLREGGNIQYF. The chain has TRBV28 and TRBJ2-4, with 7 bases that match TRBD2. The V segment lost 6 bases and the J segment 6 bases; nucleotides outside the gene matches: 8. The germline CDR1 and CDR2 sequences are MDHEN and SYDVKM. The CDR3 has 14 residues.

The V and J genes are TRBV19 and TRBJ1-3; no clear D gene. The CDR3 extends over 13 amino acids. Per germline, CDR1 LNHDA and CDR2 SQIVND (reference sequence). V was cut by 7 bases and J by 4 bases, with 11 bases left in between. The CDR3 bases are TGTGCCAGTACCTATGTCTCGGGAAACACCATATATTTT. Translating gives CASTYVSGNTIYF.

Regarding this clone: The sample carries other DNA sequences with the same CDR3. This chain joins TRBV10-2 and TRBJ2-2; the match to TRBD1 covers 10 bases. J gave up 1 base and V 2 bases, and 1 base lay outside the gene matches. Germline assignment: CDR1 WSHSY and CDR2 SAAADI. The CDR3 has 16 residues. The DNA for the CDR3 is TGCGCCAGCAGTGAGGGGGACAGGGGGAACACCGGGGAGCTGTTTTTT. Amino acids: CASSEGDRGNTGELFF.

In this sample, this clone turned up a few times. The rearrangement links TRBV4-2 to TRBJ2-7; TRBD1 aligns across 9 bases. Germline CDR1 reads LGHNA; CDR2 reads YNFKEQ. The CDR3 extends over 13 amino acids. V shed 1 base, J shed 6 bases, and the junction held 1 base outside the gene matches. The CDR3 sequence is CASSQVDRGEQYF. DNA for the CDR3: TGTGCCAGCAGCCAAGTGGACAGGGGCGAGCAGTACTTC.

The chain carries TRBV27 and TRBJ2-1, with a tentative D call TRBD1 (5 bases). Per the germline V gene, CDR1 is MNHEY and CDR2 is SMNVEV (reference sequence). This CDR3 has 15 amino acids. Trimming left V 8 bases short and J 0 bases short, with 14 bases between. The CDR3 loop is CASGGQGPSYNEQFF. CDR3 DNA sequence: TGTGCCAGCGGCGGTCAGGGCCCCTCCTACAATGAGCAGTTCTTC.

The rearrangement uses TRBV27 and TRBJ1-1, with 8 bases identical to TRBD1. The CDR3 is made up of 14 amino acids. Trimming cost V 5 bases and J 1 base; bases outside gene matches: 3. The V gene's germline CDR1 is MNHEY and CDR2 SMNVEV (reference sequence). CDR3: CASSQGQGNTEAFF. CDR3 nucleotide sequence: TGTGCCAGCAGTCAAGGACAGGGGAACACTGAAGCTTTCTTT.

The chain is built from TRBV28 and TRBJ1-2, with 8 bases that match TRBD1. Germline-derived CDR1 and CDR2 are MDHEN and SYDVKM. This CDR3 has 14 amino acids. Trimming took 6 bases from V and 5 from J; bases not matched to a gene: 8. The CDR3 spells CASSRTGKGYGYTF. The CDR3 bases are TGTGCCAGCAGCAGGACAGGGAAGGGGTATGGCTACACCTTC.

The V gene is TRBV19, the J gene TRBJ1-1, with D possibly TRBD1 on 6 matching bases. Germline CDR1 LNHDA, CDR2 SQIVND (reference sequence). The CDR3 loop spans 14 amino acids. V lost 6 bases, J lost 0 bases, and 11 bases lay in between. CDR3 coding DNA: TGTGCCAGTAGATGGGACACCCTGAACACTGAAGCTTTCTTT. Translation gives CASRWDTLNTEAFF. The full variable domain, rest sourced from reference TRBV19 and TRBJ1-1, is DGGITQSPKYLFRKEGQNVTLSCEQNLNHDAMYWYRQDPGQGLRLIYYSQIVNDFQKGDIAEGYSVSREKKESFPLTVTSAQKNPTAFYLCASRWDTLNTEAFFGQGTRLTVV.

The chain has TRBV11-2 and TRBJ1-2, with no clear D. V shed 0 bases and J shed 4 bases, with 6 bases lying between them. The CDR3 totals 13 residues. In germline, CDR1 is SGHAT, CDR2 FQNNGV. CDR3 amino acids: CASSLDGTYGYTF. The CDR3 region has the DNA TGTGCCAGCAGCTTAGATGGCACCTATGGCTACACCTTC.

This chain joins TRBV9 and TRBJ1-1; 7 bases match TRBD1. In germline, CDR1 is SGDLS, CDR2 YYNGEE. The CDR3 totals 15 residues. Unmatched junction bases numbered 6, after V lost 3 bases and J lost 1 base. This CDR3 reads CASSGKTGANTEAFF. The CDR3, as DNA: TGTGCCAGCAGCGGAAAAACAGGGGCGAACACTGAAGCTTTCTTT.